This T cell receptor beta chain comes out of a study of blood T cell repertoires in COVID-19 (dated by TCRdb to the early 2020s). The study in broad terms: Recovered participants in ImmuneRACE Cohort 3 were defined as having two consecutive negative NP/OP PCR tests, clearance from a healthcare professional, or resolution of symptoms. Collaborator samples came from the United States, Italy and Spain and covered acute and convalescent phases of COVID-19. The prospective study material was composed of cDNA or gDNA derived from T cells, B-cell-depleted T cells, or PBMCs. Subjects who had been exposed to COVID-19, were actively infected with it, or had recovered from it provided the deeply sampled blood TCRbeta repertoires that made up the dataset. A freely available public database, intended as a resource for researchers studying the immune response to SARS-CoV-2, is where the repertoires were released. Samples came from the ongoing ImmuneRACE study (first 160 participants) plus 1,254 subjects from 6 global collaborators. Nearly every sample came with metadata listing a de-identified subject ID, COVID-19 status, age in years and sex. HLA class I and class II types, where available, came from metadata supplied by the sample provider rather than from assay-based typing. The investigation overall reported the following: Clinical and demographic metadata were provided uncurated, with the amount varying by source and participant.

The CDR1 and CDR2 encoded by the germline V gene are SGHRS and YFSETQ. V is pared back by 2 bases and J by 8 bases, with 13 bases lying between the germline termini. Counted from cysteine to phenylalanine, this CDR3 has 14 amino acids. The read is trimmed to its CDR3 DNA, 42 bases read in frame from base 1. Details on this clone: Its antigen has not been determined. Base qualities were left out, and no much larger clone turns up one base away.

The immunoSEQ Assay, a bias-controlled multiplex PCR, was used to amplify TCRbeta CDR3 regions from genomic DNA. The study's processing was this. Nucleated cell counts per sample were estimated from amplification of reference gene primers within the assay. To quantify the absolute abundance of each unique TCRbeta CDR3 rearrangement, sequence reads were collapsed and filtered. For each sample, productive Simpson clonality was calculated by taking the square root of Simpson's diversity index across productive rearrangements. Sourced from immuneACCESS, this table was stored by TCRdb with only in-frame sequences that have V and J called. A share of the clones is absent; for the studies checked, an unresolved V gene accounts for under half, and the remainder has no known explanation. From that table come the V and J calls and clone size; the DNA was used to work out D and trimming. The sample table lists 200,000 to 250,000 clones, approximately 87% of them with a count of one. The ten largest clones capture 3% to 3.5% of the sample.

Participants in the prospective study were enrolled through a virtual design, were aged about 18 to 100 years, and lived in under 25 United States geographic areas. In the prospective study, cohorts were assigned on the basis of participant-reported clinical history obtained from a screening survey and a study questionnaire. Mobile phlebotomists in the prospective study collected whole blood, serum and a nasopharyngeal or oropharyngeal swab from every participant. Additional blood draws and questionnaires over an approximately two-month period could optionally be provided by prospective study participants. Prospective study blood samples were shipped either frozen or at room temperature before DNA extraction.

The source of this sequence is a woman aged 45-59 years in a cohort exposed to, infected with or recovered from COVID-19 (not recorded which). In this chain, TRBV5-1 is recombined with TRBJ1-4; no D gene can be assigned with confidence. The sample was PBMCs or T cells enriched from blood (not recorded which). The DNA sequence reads TGCGCCAGCAGCTTCGGTAGAGTCGGGGAAAAACTGTTTTTT. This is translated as CASSFGRVGEKLFF. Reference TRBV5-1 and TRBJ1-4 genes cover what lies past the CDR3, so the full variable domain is KAGVTQTPRYLIKTRGQQVTLSCSPISGHRSVSWYQQTPGQGLQFLFEYFSETQRNKGNFPGRFSGRQFSNSRSEMNVSTLELGDSALYLCASSFGRVGEKLFFGSGTQLSVL.